The 7 T cell receptor beta chains presented below share a single source sample, sequenced in a study of blood T cell repertoires in COVID-19. The repertoire was sequenced with immunoSEQ multiplex PCR; TCRdb's copy has only in-frame clones and lacks some. Of some 71,000 clones in the sample, 80% to 90% are singletons; the top ten hold about a fifth. The sequenced sample was peripheral blood. The receptors stem from a woman aged 50 to 65 with acute or convalescent COVID-19.

This clone was detected only once. The V gene is TRBV30, the J gene TRBJ1-1; 9 bases match TRBD1. The CDR3 length is 17 residues. The J segment lost 3 bases and the V segment lost 1 base, leaving 12 bases of the junction unmatched. Germline values: CDR1 GTSNPN, CDR2 SVGIG (reference sequence). The CDR3 DNA is TGTGCCTGGAGTGGGGACAGGGATTTTTGGGAGGACACTGAAGCTTTCTTT. Amino acids: CAWSGDRDFWEDTEAFF.

CDR3 loop: CASSEPYQGGMGYTF. The DNA for the CDR3 is TGCGCCAGCAGCGAACCTTACCAGGGAGGGATGGGCTACACCTTC. This chain links TRBV5-1 with TRBJ1-2; D might be TRBD1 (5 bases). The CDR3 loop spans 15 amino acids. The V and J ends lost 4 bases and 8 bases respectively, with 21 bases between them. CDR1 and CDR2 from the germline V gene are SGHRS and YFSETQ.

The chain joins TRBV7-2 to TRBJ1-6; 7 nucleotides align to TRBD1. Germline values: CDR1 SGHTA, CDR2 FQGNSA. J gave up 9 bases and V 6 bases, and 2 bases lay outside the gene matches. This CDR3 spans 12 amino acids. This chain's CDR3 is CASRQGTSPLHF. The CDR3 region has the DNA TGTGCCAGCAGACAGGGGACTTCACCCCTCCACTTT.

The rearrangement links TRBV29-1 to TRBJ2-7; D ambiguous. Germline V gives CDR1 SQVTM, CDR2 ANQGSEA. V lost 4 bases, J lost 6 bases, and 16 bases lay in between. This CDR3 is 13 amino acids long. The CDR3 loop is CSVVASGSGEQYF. The CDR3 DNA sequence: TGCAGCGTTGTGGCTTCGGGTTCCGGCGAGCAGTACTTC.

V and J are TRBV3-1 (or the pseudogene TRBV3-2) and TRBJ2-7; D is undetermined. Germline CDR1 reads LGHDT; CDR2 reads YNNKEL (reference sequence). This CDR3 is 11 amino acids long. V dropped 2 bases and J dropped 6 bases, with 5 bases sitting between them. The CDR3 bases are TGTGCCAGCAGCCAACAGGCCGAGCAGTACTTC. As protein: CASSQQAEQYF.

The rearrangement links TRBV29-1 to TRBJ2-2; a weak D match, TRBD1 (6 bases). Germline V gene lookup returns CDR1 SQVTM and CDR2 ANQGSEA. This CDR3 has 13 residues. V dropped 5 bases and J dropped 5 bases, with 12 bases sitting between them. This CDR3 reads CSVPGHRTGELFF. CDR3 DNA: TGCAGCGTTCCGGGACACCGGACCGGGGAGCTGTTTTTT.

This chain joins TRBV23-1 and TRBJ1-5, with D unresolved. TRBV23-1 is designated an ORF whose function remains uncertain. The V end lost 11 bases, the J end lost 6 bases, and 17 bases lay between the germline ends. This CDR3 has 13 amino acids. The CDR3 DNA sequence: TGCGCCGGACGACCCGAACGGGGTCAGCCCCAGCATTTT. It is translated as CAGRPERGQPQHF.